This T cell receptor beta chain appears in the sequencing data of a study of CD8 T cells in Susac syndrome. V lost 4 bases to trimming and J lost 1 base, with 14 bases between them. This CDR3 contains 16 residues. Germline-derived CDR1 and CDR2 are MNHEY and SVGEGT. High-throughput TCR beta sequencing covered peripheral CD8+ and CD4+ T cells. The control group consisted of healthy donors matched for age and sex. About 0.5 to 1 ug RNA was reverse transcribed with random hexamers. Amplification of TCR beta CDR3 by immunoSEQ multiplex PCR spanned 54 Vbeta and 13 Jbeta. TCRdb itself ran the immunoSEQ multiplex PCR reads through MiXCR, one entry per CDR3 protein. The table records tens of thousands of distinct CDR3 sequences, roughly nine tenths of them present only once.

The sequenced sample consisted of CD8+ T cells from PBMCs. The gene calls are TRBV6-2 or TRBV6-3 and TRBJ1-5; D is ambiguous. This TCR came from a human donor in good health. The CDR3 protein is CASSSGDIQSNQPQHF. CDR3 nucleotides: TGTGCCAGCAGTTCTGGTGACATCCAAAGCAATCAGCCCCAGCATTTT.